This entry concerns a single T cell receptor beta chain. Sequencing used immunoSEQ multiplex PCR; TCRdb keeps in-frame clones, though not all of them. The repertoire table contains under 200,000 clones. This sample is part of a study of control samples from healthy donors and cancer patients. The TCR originated in a woman aged 25-40 years in good health. Sequenced material: blood.

The CDR3 reads CASSFGEQGQGTYTF. CDR3 nucleotide sequence: TGCGCCAGCAGCTTCGGCGAACAAGGTCAAGGAACCTACACCTTC. The V call is TRBV5-1, the J call TRBJ1-2; no definite D call. The length of the CDR3 is 15 residues. Germline lookup yields CDR1 SGHRS and CDR2 YFSETQ. V lost 2 bases, J lost 10 bases, and 21 bases lay in between.